The 21 T cell receptor beta chains listed next were all sequenced from one sample in a study of blood T cell repertoires in COVID-19. Only in-frame clones appear in the TCRdb table, and some are missing; sequencing was by immunoSEQ multiplex PCR. The profile shows about 100,000 clones, more than 70% of them singletons. Sequenced: peripheral blood. The receptors come from a human donor in a cohort sampled during active COVID-19.

This sequence joins TRBV7-2 and TRBJ2-4; TRBD2 matches at 14 bases. The germline gives CDR1 SGHTA, CDR2 FQGNSA. V dropped 3 bases and J dropped 8; count of bases not matched to a gene: 6. The CDR3 length is 16 residues. CDR3 loop: CASSFGLAGGRDIQYF. CDR3 bases: TGTGCCAGCAGCTTCGGACTAGCGGGGGGAAGGGACATTCAGTACTTC. Filled out from reference TRBV7-2 and TRBJ2-4, the complete variable domain reads GAGVSQSPSNKVTEKGKDVELRCDPISGHTALYWYRQSLGQGLEFLIYFQGNSAPDKSGLPSDRFSAERTGGSVSTLTIQRTQQEDSAVYLCASSFGLAGGRDIQYFGAGTRLSVL.

The CDR3 is CASRARGYDTDTQYF. For the CDR3, the DNA is TGCGCCAGCAGAGCTCGGGGATACGACACAGATACGCAGTATTTT. V is TRBV5-1 and J is TRBJ2-3; D possibly corresponds to TRBD2 (5 bases). This CDR3 region has 15 residues. The V gene lost 5 bases and the J gene lost 2 bases, with 15 bases spanning the gap. Germline V CDR1 and CDR2: SGHRS, YFSETQ.

The gene calls are TRBV18 and TRBJ1-3, with D maybe TRBD1 (6 bases). CDR3 length: 15 amino acids. The germline V and J ends were trimmed by 4 bases and 1 base, with 11 bases remaining between them. CDR1 KGHSH and CDR2 LQKENI come from the germline V gene. DNA for the CDR3: TGTGCCAGCTCACTCTTAGGACAGTCTGGAAACACCATATATTTT. As protein: CASSLLGQSGNTIYF.

V is TRBV27 and J is TRBJ2-3; TRBD2 might be the D (6 bases). The CDR3 runs 16 residues. Looked up from germline, CDR1 is MNHEY and CDR2 is SMNVEV (reference sequence). The V gene lost 6 bases and the J gene lost 0 bases, with 16 bases spanning the gap. The CDR3 region is CASSRLLASSTDTQYF. For the CDR3, the DNA is TGTGCCAGCAGCCGACTCCTAGCGAGCAGCACAGATACGCAGTATTTT.

This clone was seen only once. The rearrangement joins TRBV27 to TRBJ2-1; the D gene is possibly TRBD1 (7 bases). CDR3 length equals 15 residues. Per germline, CDR1 MNHEY and CDR2 SMNVEV (reference sequence). Trimming took off 3 bases at V and 8 bases at J, with 17 bases between the two ends. The CDR3 is CASSFLGQGGDEQFF. The CDR3 DNA sequence: TGTGCCAGCAGTTTTCTAGGGCAGGGGGGTGATGAGCAGTTCTTC.

The chain uses TRBV4-3 and TRBJ1-6; D possibly corresponds to TRBD1 (6 bases). Trimming removed 0 bases at V and 2 bases at J, with 11 bases between. Germline V lookup: CDR1 LGHNA, CDR2 YSLEER. The CDR3 runs 17 residues. The CDR3 spells CASSQDMDSAYNSPLHF. The CDR3 nucleotides are TGCGCCAGCAGCCAAGATATGGACAGTGCCTATAATTCACCCCTCCACTTT.

The chain has TRBV2 and TRBJ2-7; D gene ambiguous. Germline-derived CDR1 and CDR2 are SNHLY and FYNNEI. The CDR3 extends over 11 amino acids. Trimming left V 4 bases short and J 4 bases short, with 5 bases between. CDR3 in DNA: TGTGCCAGCAGTGTTCTTTACGAGCAGTACTTC. Its translation: CASSVLYEQYF.

This clone is a singleton in its sample. The chain is built from TRBV7-2 and TRBJ1-1, with TRBD1 matching 7 bases. CDR3 size: 14 residues. Germline CDR1 is SGHTA and CDR2 is FQGNSA. The V and J ends lost 4 bases and 2 bases, in that order; junction bases with no gene match: 4. The CDR3 DNA reads TGTGCCAGCAGCTCCGGGACAGTCAACACTGAAGCTTTCTTT. Translation: CASSSGTVNTEAFF.

This chain joins TRBV2 and TRBJ2-1, with TRBD2 matching 12 bases. Trimming cost V 5 bases and J 7 bases; bases outside gene matches: 9. Germline assignment: CDR1 SNHLY and CDR2 FYNNEI. This CDR3 contains 16 residues. DNA of the CDR3: TGTGCCAGCAGTAGCCAACTAGCGGGAGGTTGGAATGAGCAGTTCTTC. This sequence encodes CASSSQLAGGWNEQFF.

The chain has TRBV7-9 and TRBJ2-3, with D maybe TRBD1 (6 bases). The germline CDR1 and CDR2 sequences are SEHNR and FQNEAQ (reference sequence). The CDR3 is 14 residues long. The V and J ends lost 5 bases and 6 bases respectively, with 15 bases between them. The CDR3 spells CASSLTGMDDTQYF. For the CDR3, the DNA is TGTGCCAGCAGCCTTACAGGGATGGACGATACGCAGTATTTT.

The chain combines TRBV9 with TRBJ2-2; D possibly corresponds to TRBD1 (5 bases). The CDR3 is 13 residues long. Germline-derived CDR1 and CDR2 are SGDLS and YYNGEE. Trimming left V 2 bases short and J 6 bases short, with 8 bases between. DNA for the CDR3: TGTGCCAGCAGCGTTACAGGTCCCGGGGAGCTGTTTTTT. Translating it yields CASSVTGPGELFF.

The rearrangement links TRBV2 to TRBJ1-2; D uncertain. V lost 1 base and J 0 bases, leaving 6 bases between the germline ends. CDR1 and CDR2 (germline): SNHLY, FYNNEI. The CDR3 is 14 residues long. Written as DNA, the CDR3 is TGTGCCAGCAGTGAAGATGGAGCTAACTATGGCTACACCTTC. It translates to CASSEDGANYGYTF. Using reference TRBV2 and TRBJ1-2 for the parts outside the CDR3, the full variable domain is EPEVTQTPSHQVTQMGQEVILRCVPISNHLYFYWYRQILGQKVEFLVSFYNNEISEKSEIFDDQFSVERPDGSNFTLKIRSTKLEDSAMYFCASSEDGANYGYTFGSGTRLTVV.

The rearrangement joins TRBV6-6 to TRBJ1-2; a weak D match, TRBD1 (5 bases). This CDR3 contains 15 residues. Germline V lookup: CDR1 MNHNY, CDR2 SVGAGI (reference sequence). V was clipped by 7 bases and J by 1 base, with 16 bases between them. The CDR3 DNA sequence: TGTGCCAGCAAACAGCCGCGGGACTTTAACTATGGCTACACCTTC. Encoded protein: CASKQPRDFNYGYTF.

In its sample, this clone was seen a few times. The chain recombines TRBV7-9 with TRBJ2-3, with D hard to call. CDR1 SEHNR and CDR2 FQNEAQ come from the germline V gene (reference sequence). Trimming stripped 5 bases from V and 0 bases from J, with 3 bases between. CDR3 length: 12 residues. Written as DNA, the CDR3 is TGTGCCAGCAGCCTAAGCACAGATACGCAGTATTTT. Translating gives CASSLSTDTQYF.

The chain links TRBV5-1 to TRBJ2-5; TRBD2 matches 12 bases. This CDR3 comprises 16 residues. Germline-derived CDR1 and CDR2 are SGHRS and YFSETQ. V was clipped by 4 bases and J by 5 bases; unmatched bases: 9. The CDR3 sequence: CASSPQTSGSGETQYF. The CDR3, as DNA: TGCGCCAGCAGCCCACAGACTAGCGGGAGTGGGGAGACCCAGTACTTC.

The V call is TRBV18, the J call TRBJ2-3, with a tentative D call TRBD2 (6 bases). The CDR3 covers 14 residues. V lost 4 bases to trimming and J lost 3 bases, with 11 bases between them. The V gene's germline CDR1 is KGHSH and CDR2 LQKENI. The chain's CDR3 is CASSHGRGTDTQYF. As DNA, the CDR3 is TGTGCCAGCTCACACGGCCGGGGGACAGATACGCAGTATTTT.

This clone has a handful of counts. This chain connects TRBV7-2 to TRBJ1-5, with TRBD1 matching over 10 bases. J lost 6 bases, V lost 1 base, and 3 bases had no gene match. This CDR3 contains 15 residues. Germline V gene sequence: CDR1 SGHTA, CDR2 FQGNSA. The CDR3 is CASSLVGQGLQPQHF. CDR3 in DNA: TGTGCCAGCAGCTTAGTGGGACAGGGGCTTCAGCCCCAGCATTTT.

The CDR3 here is CASSEGQLYEQYF. In DNA form, the CDR3 reads TGTGCCAGCAGCGAGGGACAGCTCTACGAGCAGTACTTC. This rearrangement joins TRBV11-2 to TRBJ2-7; 7 nucleotides match TRBD1. CDR1 and CDR2 (germline): SGHAT, FQNNGV. The CDR3 has 13 amino acids. The V and J ends lost 5 bases and 3 bases, in that order; junction bases with no gene match: 4.

This clone was found a few times. J is TRBJ1-3 and V is TRBV29-1; the match to TRBD1 covers 8 bases. The CDR3 has 16 residues. V lost 7 bases and J lost 4; bases outside the gene matches: 15. Germline V gene sequence: CDR1 SQVTM, CDR2 ANQGSEA. This CDR3 is CSAGMGQGADGNTIYF. The DNA of the CDR3 is TGCAGCGCCGGGATGGGGCAGGGGGCGGACGGAAACACCATATATTTT.

The chain combines TRBV6-4 with TRBJ2-1, with TRBD2 matching 11 bases. Trimming took 5 bases from V and 10 from J; bases not matched to a gene: 10. The CDR3 has 15 amino acids. Germline lookup yields CDR1 MRHNA and CDR2 SNTAGT. CDR3 residues: CASSPTSGGLGEQFF. The CDR3 coding sequence is TGTGCCAGCAGTCCCACTAGCGGGGGTCTGGGGGAGCAGTTCTTC.

The V gene is TRBV30, the J gene TRBJ1-6; TRBD1 aligns across 8 bases. This CDR3 has 14 amino acids. V gave up 0 bases and J gave up 10 bases; unmatched junction bases: 5. CDR1 and CDR2 (germline): GTSNPN, SVGIG (reference sequence). The CDR3 loop reads CAWSVLDRDSPLHF. CDR3 DNA: TGTGCCTGGAGTGTTTTGGACAGGGACTCACCCCTCCACTTT. Filled out from reference TRBV30 and TRBJ1-6, the complete variable domain reads SQTIHQWPATLVQPVGSPLSLECTVEGTSNPNLYWYRQAAGRGLQLLFYSVGIGQISSEVPQNLSASRPQDRQFILSSKKLLLSDSGFYLCAWSVLDRDSPLHFGNGTRLTVT.